This note documents a single TCR beta chain sequence. The record originates from a study of molecular identifiers for immune sequencing clone quantification. About the study: Five portions were made in replicates from RNA of 20,000 or 100,000 naive CD8 cells, and four underwent sequencing.

Naive CD8 T cells underwent sorting with the CD8+CD4-CCR7+CD45RA+ definition. TCRdb re-called the PCR reads with MiXCR, one entry per CDR3 protein. The sample contains about 630,000 distinct CDR3 sequences, about 25% of which appear only once. Sequencing input: naive CD8+ T cells from blood, with Jurkat cell RNA spiked in. Subset: FACS-sorted CD8+CD4-CCR7+CD45RA+ naive T cells. The TCR originated in a human donor in good health. Some libraries in this study had Jurkat cell RNA spiked in.

This CDR3 reads CASRPGPGRATGELFF. The CDR3 nucleotides are TGTGCCAGCAGACCCGGCCCCGGGAGGGCCACCGGGGAGCTGTTTTTT. The chain couples TRBV28 to TRBJ2-2, with TRBD2 identical over 8 bases. Germline CDR1 MDHEN, CDR2 SYDVKM. The CDR3 runs 16 residues. After removal of 6 bases from V and 4 bases from J, the junction contained 10 bases not matched to a gene.